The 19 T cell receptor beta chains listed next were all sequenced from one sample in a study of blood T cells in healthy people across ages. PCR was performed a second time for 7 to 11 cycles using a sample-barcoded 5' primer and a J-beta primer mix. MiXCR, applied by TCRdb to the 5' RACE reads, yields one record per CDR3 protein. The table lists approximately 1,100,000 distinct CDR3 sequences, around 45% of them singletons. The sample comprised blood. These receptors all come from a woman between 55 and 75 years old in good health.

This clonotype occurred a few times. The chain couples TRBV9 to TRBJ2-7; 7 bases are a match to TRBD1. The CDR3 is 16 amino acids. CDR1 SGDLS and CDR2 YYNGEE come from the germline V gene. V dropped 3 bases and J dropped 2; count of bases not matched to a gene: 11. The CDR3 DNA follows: TGTGCCAGCAGCGCCCGATTGACAGGGAACCCCTACGAGCAGTACTTC. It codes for CASSARLTGNPYEQYF.

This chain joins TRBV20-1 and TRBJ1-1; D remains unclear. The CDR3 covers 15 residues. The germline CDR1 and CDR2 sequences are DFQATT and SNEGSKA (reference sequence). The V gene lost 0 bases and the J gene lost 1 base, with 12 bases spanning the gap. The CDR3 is CSARDLGERNTEAFF. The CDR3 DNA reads TGCAGTGCTAGAGATTTGGGAGAGAGGAACACTGAAGCTTTCTTT.

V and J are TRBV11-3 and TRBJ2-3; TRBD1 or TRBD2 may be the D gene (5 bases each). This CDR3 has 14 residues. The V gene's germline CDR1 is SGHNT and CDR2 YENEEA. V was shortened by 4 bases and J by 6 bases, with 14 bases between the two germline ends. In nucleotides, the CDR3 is TGTGCCAGCAGCTCCGGGGCTACCCGCGATACGCAGTATTTT. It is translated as CASSSGATRDTQYF.

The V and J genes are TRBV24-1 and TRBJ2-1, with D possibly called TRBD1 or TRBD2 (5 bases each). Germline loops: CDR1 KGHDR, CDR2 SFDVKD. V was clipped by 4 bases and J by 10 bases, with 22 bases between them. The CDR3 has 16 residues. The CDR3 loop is CATSDPGTSGSTEQFF. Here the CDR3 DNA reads TGTGCCACCAGTGACCCCGGGACGTCAGGATCTACCGAGCAGTTCTTC.

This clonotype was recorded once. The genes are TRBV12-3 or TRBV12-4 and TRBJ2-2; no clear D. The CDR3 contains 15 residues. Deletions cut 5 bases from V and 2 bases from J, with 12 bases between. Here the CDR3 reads CASSPIVRNTGELFF. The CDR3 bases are TGTGCCAGCAGTCCAATCGTCAGAAACACCGGGGAGCTGTTTTTT.

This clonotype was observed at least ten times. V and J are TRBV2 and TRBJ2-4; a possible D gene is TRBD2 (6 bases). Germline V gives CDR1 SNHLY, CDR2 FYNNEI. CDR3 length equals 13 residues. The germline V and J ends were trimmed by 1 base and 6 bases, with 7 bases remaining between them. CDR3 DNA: TGTGCCAGCAGTGAAGTGGGAGGAAACATTCAGTACTTC. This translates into CASSEVGGNIQYF.

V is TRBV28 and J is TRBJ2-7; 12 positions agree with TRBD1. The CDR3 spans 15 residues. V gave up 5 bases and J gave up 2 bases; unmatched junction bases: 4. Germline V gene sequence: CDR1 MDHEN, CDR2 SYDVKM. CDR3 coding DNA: TGTGCCAGCAGTGAGGGACAGGGGGCCCCCTACGAGCAGTACTTC. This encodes CASSEGQGAPYEQYF. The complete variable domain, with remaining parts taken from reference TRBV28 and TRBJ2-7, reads DVKVTQSSRYLVKRTGEKVFLECVQDMDHENMFWYRQDPGLGLRLIYFSYDVKMKEKGDIPEGYSVSREKKERFSLILESASTNQTSMYLCASSEGQGAPYEQYFGPGTRLTVT.

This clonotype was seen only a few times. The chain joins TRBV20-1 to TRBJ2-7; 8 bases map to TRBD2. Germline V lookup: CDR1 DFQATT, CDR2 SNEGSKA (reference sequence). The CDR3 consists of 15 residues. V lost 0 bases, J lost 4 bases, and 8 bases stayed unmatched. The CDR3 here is CSARDRDSGIYEQYF. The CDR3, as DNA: TGCAGTGCTAGAGATAGGGATAGCGGGATTTACGAGCAGTACTTC.

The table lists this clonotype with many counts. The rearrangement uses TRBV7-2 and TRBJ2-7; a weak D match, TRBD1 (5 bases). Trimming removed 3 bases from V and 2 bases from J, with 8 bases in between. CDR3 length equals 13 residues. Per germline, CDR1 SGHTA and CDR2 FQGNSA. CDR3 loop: CASSFSRAYEQYF. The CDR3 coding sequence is TGTGCCAGCAGCTTTAGCAGGGCCTACGAGCAGTACTTC.

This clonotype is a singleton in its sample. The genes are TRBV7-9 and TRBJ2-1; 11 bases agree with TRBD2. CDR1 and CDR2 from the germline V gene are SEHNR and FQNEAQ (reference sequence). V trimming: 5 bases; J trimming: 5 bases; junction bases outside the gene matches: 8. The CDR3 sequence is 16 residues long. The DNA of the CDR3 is TGTGCCAGCAGCCCCATAGCGGGAGGGCCTCACAATGAGCAGTTCTTC. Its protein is CASSPIAGGPHNEQFF.

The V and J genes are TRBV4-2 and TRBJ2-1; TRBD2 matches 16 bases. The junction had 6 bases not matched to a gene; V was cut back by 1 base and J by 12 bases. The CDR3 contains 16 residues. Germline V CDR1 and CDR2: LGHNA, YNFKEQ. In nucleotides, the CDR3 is TGTGCCAGCAGCCAAGGGGGACTAGCGGGAGGGGTGGGGCAGTTCTTC. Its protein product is CASSQGGLAGGVGQFF.

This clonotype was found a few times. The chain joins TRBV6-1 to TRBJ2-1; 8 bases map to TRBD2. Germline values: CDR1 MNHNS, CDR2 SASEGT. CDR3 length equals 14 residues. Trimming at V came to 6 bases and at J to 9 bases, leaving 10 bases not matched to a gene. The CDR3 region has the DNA TGTGCCAGCAGCCGGGGGGGTGGTGACGGTGAGCAGTTCTTC. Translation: CASSRGGGDGEQFF.

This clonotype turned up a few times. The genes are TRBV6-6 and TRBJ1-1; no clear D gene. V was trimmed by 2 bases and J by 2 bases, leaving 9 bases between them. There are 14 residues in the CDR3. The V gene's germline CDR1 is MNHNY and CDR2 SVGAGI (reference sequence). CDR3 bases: TGTGCCAGCAGTTACAATGGAGGAAACACTGAAGCTTTCTTT. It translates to CASSYNGGNTEAFF.

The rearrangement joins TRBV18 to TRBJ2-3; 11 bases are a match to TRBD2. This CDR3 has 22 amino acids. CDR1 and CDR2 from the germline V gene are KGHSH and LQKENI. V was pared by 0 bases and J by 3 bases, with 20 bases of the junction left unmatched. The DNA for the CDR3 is TGTGCCAGCTCACCACCTCCGCGACTAGCGGGAAAGAGGGTAAAAACGACAGATACGCAGTATTTT. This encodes CASSPPPRLAGKRVKTTDTQYF.

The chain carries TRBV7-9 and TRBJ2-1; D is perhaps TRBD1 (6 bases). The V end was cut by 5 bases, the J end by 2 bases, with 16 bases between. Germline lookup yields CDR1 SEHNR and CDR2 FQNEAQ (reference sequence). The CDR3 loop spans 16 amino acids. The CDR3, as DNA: TGTGCCAGCAGCCTAAGTACTGGGGGCACCTACAATGAGCAGTTCTTC. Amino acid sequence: CASSLSTGGTYNEQFF.

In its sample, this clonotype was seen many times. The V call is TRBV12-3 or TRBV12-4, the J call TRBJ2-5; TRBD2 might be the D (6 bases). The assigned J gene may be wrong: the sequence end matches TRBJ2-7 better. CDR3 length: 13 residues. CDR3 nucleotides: TGTGCCAGCAGCCCCGGTCGGGGGAACGAGCAGTACTTC. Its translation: CASSPGRGNEQYF.

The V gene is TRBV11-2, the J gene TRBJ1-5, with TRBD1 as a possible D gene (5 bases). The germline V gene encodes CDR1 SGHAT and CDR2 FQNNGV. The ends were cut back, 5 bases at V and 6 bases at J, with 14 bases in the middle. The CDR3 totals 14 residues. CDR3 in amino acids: CASSHPGQGQPQHF. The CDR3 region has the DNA TGTGCCAGCAGCCATCCGGGGCAAGGTCAGCCCCAGCATTTT.

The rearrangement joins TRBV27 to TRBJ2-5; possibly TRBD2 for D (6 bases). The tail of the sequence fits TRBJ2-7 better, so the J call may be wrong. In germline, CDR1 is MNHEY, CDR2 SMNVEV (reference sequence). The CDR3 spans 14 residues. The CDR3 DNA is TGTGCCAGCAGGGATGCGGGACTTACCTACGAGCAGTACTTC. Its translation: CASRDAGLTYEQYF.

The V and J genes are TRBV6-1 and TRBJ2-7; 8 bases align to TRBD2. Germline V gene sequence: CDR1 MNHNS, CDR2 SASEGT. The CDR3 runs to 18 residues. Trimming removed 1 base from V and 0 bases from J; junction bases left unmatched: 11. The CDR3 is CASSEVGLAGIFSYEQYF. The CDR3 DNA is TGTGCCAGCAGTGAAGTCGGGTTAGCGGGAATCTTCTCCTACGAGCAGTACTTC.